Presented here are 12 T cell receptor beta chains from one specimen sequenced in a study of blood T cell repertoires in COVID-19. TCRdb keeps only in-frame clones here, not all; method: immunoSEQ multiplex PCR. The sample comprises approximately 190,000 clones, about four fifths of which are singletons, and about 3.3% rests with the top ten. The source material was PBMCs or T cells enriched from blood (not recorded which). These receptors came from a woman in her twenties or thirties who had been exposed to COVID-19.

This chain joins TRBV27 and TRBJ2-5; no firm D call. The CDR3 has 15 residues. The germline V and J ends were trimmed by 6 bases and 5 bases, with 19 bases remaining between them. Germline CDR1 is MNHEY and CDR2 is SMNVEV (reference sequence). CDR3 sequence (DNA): TGTGCCAGCAGAGCGCAGACCTTGATCCGGGAGACCCAGTACTTC. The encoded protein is CASRAQTLIRETQYF.

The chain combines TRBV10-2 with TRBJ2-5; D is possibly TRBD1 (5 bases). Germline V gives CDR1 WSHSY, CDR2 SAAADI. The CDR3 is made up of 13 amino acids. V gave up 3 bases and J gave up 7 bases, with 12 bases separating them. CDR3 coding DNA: TGCGCCAGCAGTGAAGGGGCGGATCCGACCCAGTACTTC. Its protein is CASSEGADPTQYF.

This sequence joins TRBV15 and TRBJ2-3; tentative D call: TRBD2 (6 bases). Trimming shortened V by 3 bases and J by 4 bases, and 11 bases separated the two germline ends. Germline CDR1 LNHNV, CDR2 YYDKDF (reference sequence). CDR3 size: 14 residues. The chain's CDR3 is CATSSGGTSDTQYF. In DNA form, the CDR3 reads TGTGCCACCAGCAGTGGCGGGACTTCAGATACGCAGTATTTT.

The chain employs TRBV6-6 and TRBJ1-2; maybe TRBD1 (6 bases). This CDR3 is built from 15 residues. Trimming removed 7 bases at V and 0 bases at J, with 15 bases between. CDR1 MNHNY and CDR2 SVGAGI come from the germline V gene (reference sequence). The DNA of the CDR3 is TGTGCCAGCATAGGGGGATTGGAAGCTAACTATGGCTACACCTTC. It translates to CASIGGLEANYGYTF.

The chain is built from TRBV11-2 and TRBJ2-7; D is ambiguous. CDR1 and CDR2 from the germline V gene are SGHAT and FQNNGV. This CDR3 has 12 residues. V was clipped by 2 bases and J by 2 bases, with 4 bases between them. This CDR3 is CASSLPAYEQYF. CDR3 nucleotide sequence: TGTGCCAGCAGCTTACCCGCCTACGAGCAGTACTTC.

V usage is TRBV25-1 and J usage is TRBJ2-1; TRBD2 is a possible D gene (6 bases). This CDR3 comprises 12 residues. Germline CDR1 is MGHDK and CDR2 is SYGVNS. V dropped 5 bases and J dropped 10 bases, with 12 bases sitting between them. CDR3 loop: CASSFGGVEQFF. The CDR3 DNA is TGTGCCAGCAGTTTTGGCGGGGTCGAGCAGTTCTTC.

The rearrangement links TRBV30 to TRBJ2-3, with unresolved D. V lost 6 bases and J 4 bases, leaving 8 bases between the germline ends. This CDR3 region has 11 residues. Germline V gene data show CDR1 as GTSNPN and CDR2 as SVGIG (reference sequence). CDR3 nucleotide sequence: TGTGCCTGCAAGCCGGCAGATACGCAGTATTTT. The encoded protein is CACKPADTQYF.

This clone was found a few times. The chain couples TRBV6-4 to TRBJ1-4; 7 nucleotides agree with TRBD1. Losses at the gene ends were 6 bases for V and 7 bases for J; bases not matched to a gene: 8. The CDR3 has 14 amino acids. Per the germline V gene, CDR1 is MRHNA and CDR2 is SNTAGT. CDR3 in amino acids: CASSPTGPPEKLFF. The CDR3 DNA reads TGTGCCAGCAGCCCGACAGGGCCACCTGAAAAACTGTTTTTT.

The CDR3 reads CASSQDREQGYTF. Written as DNA, the CDR3 is TGCGCCAGCAGCCAAGATCGGGAGCAGGGCTACACCTTC. The chain links TRBV4-1 to TRBJ1-2; no firm D call. The CDR3 spans 13 residues. V lost 0 bases and J 8 bases, leaving 10 bases between the germline ends. Germline V gives CDR1 MGHRA, CDR2 YSYEKL.

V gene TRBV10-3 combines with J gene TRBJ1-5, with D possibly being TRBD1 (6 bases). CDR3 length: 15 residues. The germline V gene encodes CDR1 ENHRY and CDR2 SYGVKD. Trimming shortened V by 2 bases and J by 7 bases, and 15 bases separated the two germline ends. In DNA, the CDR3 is TGTGCCATCAGTGAGGATACACAGGGAGGGCAGCCCCAGCATTTT. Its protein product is CAISEDTQGGQPQHF.

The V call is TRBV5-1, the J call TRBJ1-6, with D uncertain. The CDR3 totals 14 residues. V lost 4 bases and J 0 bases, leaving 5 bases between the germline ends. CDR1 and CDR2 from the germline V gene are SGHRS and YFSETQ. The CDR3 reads CASSVSSYNSPLHF. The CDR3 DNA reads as TGCGCCAGCAGCGTGAGCTCCTATAATTCACCCCTCCACTTT.

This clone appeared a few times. In nucleotides, the CDR3 is TGTGCCAGCAGCCAAGACAGGGCTCGAAACACCATATATTTT. Its protein is CASSQDRARNTIYF. The V gene is TRBV3-1 (or the pseudogene TRBV3-2), the J gene TRBJ1-3; D perhaps matches TRBD1 (5 bases). Germline V gives CDR1 LGHDT, CDR2 YNNKEL (reference sequence). Trimming removed 0 bases at V and 5 bases at J, with 8 bases between. This CDR3 has 14 residues.